This passage covers 17 T cell receptor beta chains from one sample sequenced in a study of blood T cell repertoires in COVID-19. Only in-frame clones appear in the TCRdb table, and some are missing; sequencing was by immunoSEQ multiplex PCR. The sample records 400,000 or so clones, roughly 90% being singletons. The specimen sequenced was peripheral blood. The receptors were gathered from a young man with COVID-19, enrolled during active disease.

The genes are TRBV13 and TRBJ2-7, with a possible D match to TRBD1 (6 bases). The germline V gene encodes CDR1 PRHDT and CDR2 FYEKMQ (reference sequence). Trimming pared 5 bases from V and 5 bases from J, leaving 7 bases between. The CDR3 sequence is 11 residues long. CDR3 sequence: CASSPGDEQYF. For the CDR3, the DNA is TGTGCCAGCAGCCCAGGGGACGAGCAGTACTTC.

J is TRBJ2-7 and V is TRBV29-1; D possibly corresponds to TRBD2 (6 bases). The length of the CDR3 is 12 residues. Germline lookup yields CDR1 SQVTM and CDR2 ANQGSEA. Trimming removed 4 bases at V and 0 bases at J, with 7 bases between. The CDR3 sequence: CSVGDSSYEQYF. CDR3 in DNA: TGCAGCGTTGGGGACTCCTCCTACGAGCAGTACTTC.

Here the CDR3 DNA reads TGTGCCAGCAGTTATATCTCTGGAAACACCATATATTTT. Translated: CASSYISGNTIYF. This chain uses TRBV6-5 with TRBJ1-3; D is unclear. Trimming left V 3 bases short and J 0 bases short, with 3 bases between. The germline V gene encodes CDR1 MNHEY and CDR2 SVGAGI. The CDR3 is 13 residues long.

The rearrangement uses TRBV24-1 and TRBJ2-5; 10 bases match TRBD2. In germline, CDR1 is KGHDR, CDR2 SFDVKD. This CDR3 is built from 17 residues. With V trimmed by 5 bases and J by 2 bases, 10 bases remained unmatched. CDR3 amino acids: CATSVQRGAGGQETQYF. For the CDR3, the DNA is TGTGCCACCAGTGTCCAGCGTGGAGCGGGAGGGCAAGAGACCCAGTACTTC.

CDR3 sequence reads: CASSFGSGASTDTQYF. CDR3 sequence (DNA): TGTGCCAGCAGCTTTGGTAGCGGAGCTAGCACAGATACGCAGTATTTT. The rearrangement uses TRBV9 and TRBJ2-3, with TRBD2 as a possible D gene (6 bases). CDR1 is SGDLS, CDR2 YYNGEE, per germline. CDR3 length: 16 amino acids. The ends were cut back, 4 bases at V and 0 bases at J, with 15 bases in the middle.

The J gene is TRBJ2-1, the V gene TRBV6-4; 12 bases agree with TRBD2. CDR1 and CDR2 from the germline V gene are MRHNA and SNTAGT. This CDR3 has 15 amino acids. J was trimmed by 5 bases and V by 8 bases; bases with no gene match: 7. CDR3 coding DNA: TGTGCCAGCGGGAGCACTAGCGGGGGGAACAATGAGCAGTTCTTC. Translation: CASGSTSGGNNEQFF.

This sequence joins TRBV4-1 and TRBJ2-1, with 13 bases identical to TRBD2. CDR3 size: 20 residues. Unmatched junction bases numbered 10, after V lost 2 bases and J lost 0 bases. Per the germline V gene, CDR1 is MGHRA and CDR2 is YSYEKL. The CDR3 coding sequence is TGCGCCAGCAGCCAAATTCCGGGACTAGCGGGGCCGAGCTCCTACAATGAGCAGTTCTTC. It encodes CASSQIPGLAGPSSYNEQFF.

The chain has TRBV30 and TRBJ2-4, with TRBD2 matching 8 bases. The CDR3 covers 14 residues. Germline-derived CDR1 and CDR2 are GTSNPN and SVGIG (reference sequence). With 7 bases clipped from V and 0 bases from J, the junction kept 5 bases outside the gene matches. The CDR3 loop reads CAYDGGVAKNIQYF. CDR3 coding DNA: TGTGCCTACGACGGGGGGGTAGCCAAAAACATTCAGTACTTC. Combining the CDR3 with reference TRBV30 and TRBJ2-4 gives the whole variable domain SQTIHQWPATLVQPVGSPLSLECTVEGTSNPNLYWYRQAAGRGLQLLFYSVGIGQISSEVPQNLSASRPQDRQFILSSKKLLLSDSGFYLCAYDGGVAKNIQYFGAGTRLSVL.

This sequence joins TRBV5-6 and TRBJ1-1; TRBD1 is a possible D gene (6 bases). Germline V CDR1 and CDR2: SGHDT, YYEEEE. The V gene lost 4 bases and the J gene lost 1 base, with 8 bases spanning the gap. The length of the CDR3 is 13 residues. The CDR3 nucleotides read TGTGCCAGCAGCCTGACAGGGAACACTGAAGCTTTCTTT. This encodes CASSLTGNTEAFF.

The chain joins TRBV11-3 to TRBJ1-6, with D possibly matching TRBD1 (6 bases). V was clipped by 6 bases and J by 5 bases, with 11 bases between them. The CDR3 consists of 14 residues. The germline V gene has CDR1 SGHNT and CDR2 YENEEA. In nucleotides, the CDR3 is TGTGCCAGCAGGTACAGGGCCGATAATTCACCCCTCCACTTT. Its translation is CASRYRADNSPLHF.

The chain carries TRBV9 and TRBJ2-1, with TRBD1 matching 8 bases. Germline V gene sequence: CDR1 SGDLS, CDR2 YYNGEE. The CDR3 contains 13 residues. Losses at the gene ends were 2 bases for V and 9 bases for J; bases not matched to a gene: 4. This CDR3 reads CASSVEDRGEQFF. The DNA of the CDR3 is TGTGCCAGCAGCGTCGAAGACAGGGGTGAGCAGTTCTTC. The full variable domain, with the rest looked up from reference TRBV9 and TRBJ2-1, is DSGVTQTPKHLITATGQRVTLRCSPRSGDLSVYWYQQSLDQGLQFLIQYYNGEERAKGNILERFSAQQFPDLHSELNLSSLELGDSALYFCASSVEDRGEQFFGPGTRLTVL.

The J gene is TRBJ1-1, the V gene TRBV7-3; no reliable D call. The CDR3 extends over 13 amino acids. CDR1 SGHTA and CDR2 FQGTGA come from the germline V gene. V was trimmed by 1 base and J by 4 bases, leaving 7 bases between them. CDR3 sequence (DNA): TGTGCCAGCAGCTTAAATTTAGTCACTGAAGCTTTCTTT. Translation gives CASSLNLVTEAFF.

The chain combines TRBV2 with TRBJ1-2, with 8 bases that match TRBD1. The J segment lost 7 bases and the V segment lost 1 base, leaving 11 bases of the junction unmatched. CDR3 length equals 16 residues. Germline lookup yields CDR1 SNHLY and CDR2 FYNNEI. The CDR3 region has the DNA TGTGCCAGCAGTGAAGAGAACTCCGGGACAGGTGTTGGCTACACCTTC. It encodes CASSEENSGTGVGYTF.

The chain joins TRBV21-1 to TRBJ2-1; TRBD2 is taken as the D call from the table, unchecked against the DNA. TRBV21-1 represents a pseudogene. CDR3 length: 12 residues. The DNA for the CDR3 is TGTGCCACCGAGGGTGCAGGCAATGAGCAGTTCTTC. This codes for CATEGAGNEQFF.

The chain joins TRBV2 to TRBJ2-7; 11 nucleotides line up with TRBD2. V gave up 3 bases and J gave up 2 bases; unmatched junction bases: 0. This CDR3 region has 14 residues. Germline V gene lookup returns CDR1 SNHLY and CDR2 FYNNEI. In DNA form, the CDR3 reads TGTGCCAGCAGTGAGACTAGCGGGACCTACGAGCAGTACTTC. It translates to CASSETSGTYEQYF.

CDR3 residues: CASSENPRAVDTQYF. The CDR3 nucleotides read TGTGCCAGCAGTGAAAACCCCCGTGCGGTAGATACGCAGTATTTT. This chain joins TRBV2 and TRBJ2-3; no clear D gene. V was trimmed by 2 bases and J by 5 bases, leaving 14 bases between them. The V gene's germline CDR1 is SNHLY and CDR2 FYNNEI. The CDR3 spans 15 residues.

V gene TRBV28 combines with J gene TRBJ2-3; 7 bases are a match to TRBD2. V was pared by 8 bases and J by 3 bases, with 5 bases of the junction left unmatched. The CDR3 covers 13 residues. Per the germline V gene, CDR1 is MDHEN and CDR2 is SYDVKM. The CDR3 is CASAGEGTDTQYF. The CDR3 bases are TGTGCCAGCGCGGGGGAGGGTACAGATACGCAGTATTTT.